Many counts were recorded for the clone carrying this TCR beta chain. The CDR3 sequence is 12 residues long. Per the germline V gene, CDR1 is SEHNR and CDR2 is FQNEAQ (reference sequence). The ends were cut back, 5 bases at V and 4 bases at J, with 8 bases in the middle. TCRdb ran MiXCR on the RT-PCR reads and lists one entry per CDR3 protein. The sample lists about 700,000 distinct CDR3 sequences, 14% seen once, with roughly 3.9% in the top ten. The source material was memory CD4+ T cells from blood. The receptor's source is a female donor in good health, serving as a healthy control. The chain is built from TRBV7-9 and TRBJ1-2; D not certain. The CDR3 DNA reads TGTGCCAGCAGCGCCGAGTTCTATGGCTACACCTTC. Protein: CASSAEFYGYTF.